This T cell receptor beta chain was retrieved from a study of OX40 agonist ivuxolimab in advanced cancers. Study background: Clinicians treated patients with ivuxolimab, an agonistic anti-OX40 (CD134) antibody.

Germline values: CDR1 SNHLY, CDR2 FYNNEI. After removal of 3 bases from V and 8 bases from J, the junction contained 15 bases not matched to a gene. The CDR3 totals 16 residues. Produced via immunoSEQ multiplex PCR; TCRdb's table is partial and in-frame only. The sample consists of under 100,000 clones, 84% of them appearing once. The V call is TRBV2, the J call TRBJ1-2; TRBD1 agrees at 7 bases. The receptor was isolated from an adult with an advanced solid tumor such as melanoma, head and neck, liver or kidney cancer. The sample in question was CD4+ or CD8+ T cells sorted from blood, obtained in a trial of the OX40 agonist ivuxolimab. CDR3 amino acids: CASSDDGVRQGAGYTF. As DNA, the CDR3 is TGTGCCAGCAGTGATGATGGGGTCCGACAGGGAGCAGGCTACACCTTC.